This TCR beta chain was sequenced in a study of monozygotic twins with inflammatory bowel disease (dated by TCRdb to the late 2010s). Regarding the complete study: The complete study included 28 monozygotic twin pairs: 19 IBD-discordant Danish pairs and nine German pairs, of which four were IBD-concordant and five were IBD-discordant. Disease-associated traits were sought mainly through comparisons between IBD patients and their genetically identical healthy co-twins within discordant pairs. Each individual had, on average, about 151 000 unique TCRalpha sequences and 181 000 unique TCRbeta sequences available for analysis.

Study-level results and caveats: The analysis was unable to tell different T cell subtypes apart. Concordant and discordant twins showed no difference in repertoire similarity, possibly because of limited statistical power. The results gave no support for a single strong signal or clonotype linked to IBD. A decrease in TCRbeta repertoire diversity, as measured by inverse Simpson index, was observed in IBD patients compared with their healthy co-twins. Background noise and inter-individual variability may have been introduced into the repertoires by the differing immunosuppressive treatments among patients. IBD patients shared fewer clonotypes with other individuals than healthy twins did, most markedly in patients showing signs of disease activity.

From each donor, a roughly 2.6 ml peripheral blood sample was collected into PAXgene tubes and stored at -80 degrees C. Total RNA was isolated from whole blood with the PAXgene blood miRNA kit on an automated QIAcube, without T cell sorting. Peripheral blood from monozygotic twin pairs concordant or discordant for inflammatory bowel disease was subjected to deep TCRalpha and TCRbeta repertoire profiling with unique molecular barcoding. Smoking habits were recorded for all twin pairs, and each individual was classified as a current, former or never smoker. With respect to this clonotype: Its antigen remains unidentified.

Library generation was performed with 5' RACE. Preparation of each TCR library used 3,000 to 3,500 ng of total RNA. For each sample, cDNA synthesis with SMARTScribe reverse transcriptase was split into eight separate reactions. During cDNA synthesis, template switching was used to introduce unique molecular identifiers that contained a 6-nucleotide sample barcode. TCRalpha and TCRbeta cDNA was amplified by two nested PCRs of roughly 16 and 10 cycles, with bead purification after each PCR. Before amplification, the cDNA was treated with uracil DNA-glycosylase and purified using the QIAquick PCR purification kit. The second PCR was the step at which Illumina TruSeq-compatible adapters and sample-specific barcodes were added. Library quality and concentration were checked on TapeStation and Qubit, and libraries were pooled at approximately 5 ng each. Sequencing of pooled libraries was carried out on an Illumina HiSeq2500 single-index Rapid Run using 2 x 100 bp reads and custom sequencing primers. On the authors' methods: UMI-based consensus assembly with MiGEC version 1.2.6 was used to correct PCR and sequencing errors. MiXCR version 2.1.1 was used to carry out V(D)J alignment, clonotype assembly and CDR3 extraction. To normalise gene usage, clonotype sharing and MAIT/NKT TCR abundance, the analysis used the top 1000, 10 000 and 20 000 clonotypes per sample. After downsampling to 27 000 UMIs, diversity was calculated as the inverse Simpson index using the vegan R package. Paired Mann-Whitney U tests were applied to discordant twin pairs, and Benjamini-Hochberg correction was used for multiple testing. The reads underwent TCRdb reprocessing, giving one record for each CDR3 protein sequence and no DNA. The V and J calls and clone size are TCRdb's, not the authors'. The sample table records about 110,000 distinct CDR3 sequences. Around 12% of the sample lies in the top ten.

The CDR3 has 16 amino acids, counting the end cysteine and phenylalanine. The coding DNA is unavailable. As encoded in the germline V gene, CDR1 is SGHTA while CDR2 is FQGNSA. The sequence was collected from a human donor with ulcerative colitis or Crohn's disease, or a healthy co-twin of an affected twin (not recorded which). The chain is made from TRBV7-2 and TRBJ2-3; TCRdb's assignment of TRBD2 cannot be checked, as there is no DNA. What was sequenced was blood. The CDR3 protein is CASNSLAGGGTDTQYF.